Shown below are 12 T cell receptor beta chains from a single sample sequenced in a study of CD8+ T cells in alopecia areata. After isolation, RNA underwent reverse transcription to generate cDNA as the sequencing template. The assay was immunoSEQ multiplex PCR, and TCRdb's table has in-frame clones only and misses some. The table includes some 170,000 clones, more than 60% detected once. Sequenced material: CD4+ T cells sorted from blood, taken at week 0. The receptor set was obtained from a human donor with alopecia areata.

The chain couples TRBV6-5 to TRBJ2-2; D ambiguous. The germline V and J ends were trimmed by 6 bases and 6 bases, with 14 bases remaining between them. CDR1 is MNHEY, CDR2 SVGAGI, per germline. The CDR3 has 14 amino acids. The CDR3 DNA is TGTGCCAGCAGACCGGGCCTCGCCGCCGGGGAGCTGTTTTTT. As protein: CASRPGLAAGELFF.

This clone was seen only a few times. The CDR3 reads CSAYGLGEQYF. CDR3 coding DNA: TGCAGCGCTTACGGATTGGGGGAGCAGTACTTC. The V gene is TRBV29-1, the J gene TRBJ2-7; D unresolved. The CDR3 runs 11 residues. The germline CDR1 and CDR2 sequences are SQVTM and ANQGSEA. V was clipped by 7 bases and J by 7 bases, with 14 bases between them.

CDR3 protein: CASRGQDSGANVLTF. The CDR3 DNA sequence: TGTGCCAGCAGGGGACAGGACTCTGGGGCCAACGTCCTGACTTTC. This chain links TRBV25-1 with TRBJ2-6; TRBD1 matches at 8 bases. Trimming took 6 bases from V and 0 from J; bases not matched to a gene: 1. Germline CDR1 and CDR2: MGHDK and SYGVNS. This CDR3 region has 15 residues.

The V call is TRBV6-5, the J call TRBJ1-1; no definite D call. Germline V gene lookup returns CDR1 MNHEY and CDR2 SVGAGI. Trimming removed 7 bases from V and 5 bases from J, with 20 bases in between. The CDR3 has 15 amino acids. The CDR3 loop is CASKGEANLGTEAFF. In nucleotides, the CDR3 is TGTGCCAGCAAGGGTGAAGCAAACCTTGGGACTGAAGCTTTCTTT.

Here the CDR3 DNA reads TGTGCCAGCAGCCCAGGGACGAACACAGATACGCAGTATTTT. This gives the protein CASSPGTNTDTQYF. The gene calls are TRBV11-2 and TRBJ2-3; TRBD1 or TRBD2 may be the D gene (5 bases each). There are 14 residues in the CDR3. Germline V gene lookup returns CDR1 SGHAT and CDR2 FQNNGV. V was shortened by 5 bases and J by 2 bases, with 11 bases between the two germline ends.

The chain employs TRBV30 and TRBJ1-2; perhaps TRBD1 as D (5 bases). The germline gives CDR1 GTSNPN, CDR2 SVGIG (reference sequence). The CDR3 runs to 12 residues. The V gene lost 2 bases and the J gene lost 8 bases, with 12 bases spanning the gap. This chain's CDR3 is CAWSPSGKGYTF. CDR3 DNA sequence: TGTGCCTGGAGTCCATCAGGGAAAGGCTACACCTTC. Full variable domain (missing parts from reference TRBV30 and TRBJ1-2): SQTIHQWPATLVQPVGSPLSLECTVEGTSNPNLYWYRQAAGRGLQLLFYSVGIGQISSEVPQNLSASRPQDRQFILSSKKLLLSDSGFYLCAWSPSGKGYTFGSGTRLTVV.

This chain's CDR3 is CASSVTGVRTGELFF. Here the CDR3 DNA reads TGTGCCAGCAGCGTGACAGGGGTTCGGACCGGGGAGCTGTTTTTT. The chain links TRBV5-4 to TRBJ2-2; 8 bases are shared with TRBD1. CDR1 is SGHNT and CDR2 is YYREEE in the germline V gene (reference sequence). Trimming cost V 4 bases and J 5 bases; bases outside gene matches: 7. CDR3 size: 15 residues. Using reference TRBV5-4 and TRBJ2-2 for the parts outside the CDR3, the full variable domain is ETGVTQSPTHLIKTRGQQVTLRCSSQSGHNTVSWYQQALGQGPQFIFQYYREEENGRGNFPPRFSGLQFPNYSSELNVNALELDDSALYLCASSVTGVRTGELFFGEGSRLTVL.

The chain joins TRBV27 to TRBJ2-2, with D possibly called TRBD1 or TRBD2 (5 bases each). This CDR3 contains 13 residues. The germline V and J ends were trimmed by 7 bases and 5 bases, with 11 bases remaining between them. Per the germline V gene, CDR1 is MNHEY and CDR2 is SMNVEV (reference sequence). Written as DNA, the CDR3 is TGTGCCAGCACCCAGTGGGGGACCGGGGAGCTGTTTTTT. This translates into CASTQWGTGELFF.

This clone turned up a few times. The chain combines TRBV29-1 with TRBJ2-1; 8 bases match TRBD2. After removal of 2 bases from V and 9 bases from J, the junction contained 6 bases not matched to a gene. The CDR3 is made up of 13 amino acids. The germline V gene has CDR1 SQVTM and CDR2 ANQGSEA. For the CDR3, the DNA is TGCAGCGTTGAACGGGGGGGCCAGGGTGAGCAGTTCTTC. It is translated as CSVERGGQGEQFF.

The chain recombines TRBV5-1 with TRBJ2-5, with 8 nucleotides matching TRBD2. CDR1 SGHRS and CDR2 YFSETQ come from the germline V gene. CDR3 length equals 13 residues. J lost 4 bases, V lost 5 bases, and 4 bases had no gene match. CDR3 region: CASRDGGAETQYF. The CDR3 region has the DNA TGCGCCAGCAGGGACGGGGGGGCAGAGACCCAGTACTTC.

The chain couples TRBV10-1 to TRBJ1-2; perhaps TRBD1 as D (6 bases). The germline V gene encodes CDR1 WNHNN and CDR2 SYGVQD (reference sequence). The CDR3 extends over 13 amino acids. The V end was cut by 3 bases, the J end by 4 bases, with 9 bases between. The CDR3 spells CASSDQGTYGYTF. CDR3 bases: TGCGCCAGCAGTGATCAGGGGACCTATGGCTACACCTTC.

The V and J genes are TRBV9 and TRBJ1-2, with D uncertain. Germline lookup yields CDR1 SGDLS and CDR2 YYNGEE. CDR3 size: 14 residues. V lost 0 bases and J 3 bases, leaving 9 bases between the germline ends. This chain's CDR3 is CASSVGRRDYGYTF. CDR3 coding DNA: TGTGCCAGCAGCGTAGGACGAAGGGACTATGGCTACACCTTC. The whole variable domain, filled in from reference TRBV9 and TRBJ1-2, reads DSGVTQTPKHLITATGQRVTLRCSPRSGDLSVYWYQQSLDQGLQFLIQYYNGEERAKGNILERFSAQQFPDLHSELNLSSLELGDSALYFCASSVGRRDYGYTFGSGTRLTVV.